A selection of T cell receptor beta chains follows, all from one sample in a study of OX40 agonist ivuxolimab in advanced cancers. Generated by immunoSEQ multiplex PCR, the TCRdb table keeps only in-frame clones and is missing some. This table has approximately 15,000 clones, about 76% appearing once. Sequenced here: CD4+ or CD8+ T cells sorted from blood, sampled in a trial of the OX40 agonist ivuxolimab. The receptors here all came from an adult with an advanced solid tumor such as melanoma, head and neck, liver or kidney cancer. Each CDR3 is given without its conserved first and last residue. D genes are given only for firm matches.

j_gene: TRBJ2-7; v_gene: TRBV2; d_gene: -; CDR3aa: ASSSDSSVYEQY
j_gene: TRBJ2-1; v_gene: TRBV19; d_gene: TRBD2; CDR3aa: ASSMLGEGEQF
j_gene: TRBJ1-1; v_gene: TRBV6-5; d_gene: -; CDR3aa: ASSYSGHFPGVEAF
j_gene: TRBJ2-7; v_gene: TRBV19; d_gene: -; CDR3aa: ASSIGTVGEQY
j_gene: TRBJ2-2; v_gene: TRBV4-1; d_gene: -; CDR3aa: ASSRYGGVTNTGELF
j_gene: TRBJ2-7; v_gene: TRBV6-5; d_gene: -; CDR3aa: ASGLARSYEQY
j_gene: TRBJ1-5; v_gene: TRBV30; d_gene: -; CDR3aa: AWSNLYSNQPQH
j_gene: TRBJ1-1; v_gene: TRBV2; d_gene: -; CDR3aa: ASSEGLWGAVNEAF
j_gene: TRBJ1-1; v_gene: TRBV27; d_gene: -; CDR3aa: ASSWAGWNTEAF
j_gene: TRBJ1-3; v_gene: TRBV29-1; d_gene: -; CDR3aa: SLPLPFRWCGNTIY
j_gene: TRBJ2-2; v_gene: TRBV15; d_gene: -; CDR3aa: ATSREKYRSNTGELF
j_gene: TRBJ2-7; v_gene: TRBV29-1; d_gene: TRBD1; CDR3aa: SAGTGTYEQY
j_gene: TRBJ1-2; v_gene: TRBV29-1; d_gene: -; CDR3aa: SVIPSGAYGYT
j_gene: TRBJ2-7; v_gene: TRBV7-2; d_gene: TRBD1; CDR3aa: ASSYDPVTGVGYEQY
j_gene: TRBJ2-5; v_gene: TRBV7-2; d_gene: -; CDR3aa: ATTTTSTGGETQY
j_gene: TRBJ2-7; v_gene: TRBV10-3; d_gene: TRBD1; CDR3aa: AIGGTGSDEQY
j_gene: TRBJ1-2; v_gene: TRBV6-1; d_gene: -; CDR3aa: ASSEAVGMGRDMRDGYT
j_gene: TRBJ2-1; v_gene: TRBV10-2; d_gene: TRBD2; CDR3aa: ASKRGGIYNEQF
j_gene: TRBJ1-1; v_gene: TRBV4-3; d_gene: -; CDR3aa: ASSQESPGEDTEAF
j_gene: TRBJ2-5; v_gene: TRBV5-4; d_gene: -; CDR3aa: ASSFSGGGETQY
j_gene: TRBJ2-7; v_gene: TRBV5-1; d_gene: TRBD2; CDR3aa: ASSTSGDPSYEQY
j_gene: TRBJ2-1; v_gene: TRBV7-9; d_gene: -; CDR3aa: ASTILDSYNEQF
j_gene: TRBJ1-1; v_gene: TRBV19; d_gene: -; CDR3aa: ASEKQRSTEAF
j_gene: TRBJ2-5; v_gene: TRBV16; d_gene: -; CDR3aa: ASSQLGTSQETQY
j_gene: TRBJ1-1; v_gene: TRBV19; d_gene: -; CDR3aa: ASSPRTISEAF
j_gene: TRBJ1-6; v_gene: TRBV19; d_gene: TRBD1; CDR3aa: ASTGQGDNSPLH
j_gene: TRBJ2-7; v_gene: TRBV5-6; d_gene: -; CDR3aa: ASSLMGTFSSYEQY
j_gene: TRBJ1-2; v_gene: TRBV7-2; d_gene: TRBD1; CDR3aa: ASSIGTAANYGYT
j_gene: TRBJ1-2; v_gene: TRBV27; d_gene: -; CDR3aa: ASRPLGNYGYT
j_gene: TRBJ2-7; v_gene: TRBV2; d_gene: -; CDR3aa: ASSVGQGSSYEQY
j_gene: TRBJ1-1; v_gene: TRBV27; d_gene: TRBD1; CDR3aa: ASSLDRAILTEAF